The clone carrying this T cell receptor (beta chain) was detected ten times or more. Its target is not known. V trimming: 2 bases; J trimming: 5 bases; junction bases outside the gene matches: 14. Germline CDR1 reads DFQATT; CDR2 reads SNEGSKA (reference sequence). CDR3 size: 17 residues. The data are from a study of regulatory T cells in long-lasting Graves disease. General study results and limits: Among samples with persistent disease, TRBV28, TRBJ1-2 and TRBJ2-5 were favored.

CDR3-region Arm-PCR and iRepertoire HTBI primers produced the TCR beta libraries. Each CDR3 protein gets one entry after TCRdb re-called the multiplex PCR reads with MiXCR. The sample holds around 330,000 distinct CDR3 sequences, 15% to 20% seen once. Regarding time point: newly diagnosed GD, antithyroid drugs for less than 3 months. RNA from PBMCs was the source of the TCR library. This sequence joins TRBV20-1 and TRBJ2-5, with 10 bases aligning to TRBD2. The clonotype was recovered from a female donor with Graves disease. The sample was peripheral blood mononuclear cells (PBMCs), taken at new diagnosis, from a patient treated with antithyroid drugs. The CDR3 loop is CSARRIAGGLRRETQYF. The CDR3 bases are TGCAGTGCTAGACGTATAGCGGGAGGCCTACGGCGGGAGACCCAGTACTTC.